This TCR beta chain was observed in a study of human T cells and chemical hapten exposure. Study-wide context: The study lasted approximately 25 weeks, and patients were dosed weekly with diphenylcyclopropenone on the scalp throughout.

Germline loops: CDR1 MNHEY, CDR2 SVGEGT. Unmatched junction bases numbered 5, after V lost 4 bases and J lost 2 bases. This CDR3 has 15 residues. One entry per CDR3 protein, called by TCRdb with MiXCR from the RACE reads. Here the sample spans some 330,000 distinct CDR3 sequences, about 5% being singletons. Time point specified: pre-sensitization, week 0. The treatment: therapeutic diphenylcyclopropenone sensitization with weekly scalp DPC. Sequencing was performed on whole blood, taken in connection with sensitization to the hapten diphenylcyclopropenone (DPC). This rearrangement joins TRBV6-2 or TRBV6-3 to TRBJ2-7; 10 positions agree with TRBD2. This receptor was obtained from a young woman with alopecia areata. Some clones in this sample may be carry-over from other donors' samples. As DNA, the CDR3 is TGTGCCAGCAGTTCAACTAGCGGGGATGCCTACGAGCAGTACTTC. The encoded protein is CASSSTSGDAYEQYF.